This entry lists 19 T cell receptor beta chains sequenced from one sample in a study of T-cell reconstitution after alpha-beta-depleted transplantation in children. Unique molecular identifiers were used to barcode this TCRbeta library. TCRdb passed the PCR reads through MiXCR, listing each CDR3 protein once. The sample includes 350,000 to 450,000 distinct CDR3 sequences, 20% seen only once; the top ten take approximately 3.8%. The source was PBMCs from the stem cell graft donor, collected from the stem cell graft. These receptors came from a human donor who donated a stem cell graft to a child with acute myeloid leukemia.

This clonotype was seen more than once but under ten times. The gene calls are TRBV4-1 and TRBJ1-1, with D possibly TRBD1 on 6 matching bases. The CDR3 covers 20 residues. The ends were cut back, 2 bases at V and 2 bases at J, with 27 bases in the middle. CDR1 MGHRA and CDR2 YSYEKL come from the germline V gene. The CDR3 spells CASSQRRLWGRGKDNTEAFF. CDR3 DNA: TGCGCCAGCAGCCAACGCCGTCTGTGGGGGCGAGGGAAGGATAACACTGAAGCTTTCTTT.

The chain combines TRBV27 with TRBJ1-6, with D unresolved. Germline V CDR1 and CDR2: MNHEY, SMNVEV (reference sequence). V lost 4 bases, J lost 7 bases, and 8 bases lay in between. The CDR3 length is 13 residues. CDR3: CASSWTANSPLHF. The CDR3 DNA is TGTGCCAGCAGTTGGACGGCCAATTCACCCCTCCACTTT.

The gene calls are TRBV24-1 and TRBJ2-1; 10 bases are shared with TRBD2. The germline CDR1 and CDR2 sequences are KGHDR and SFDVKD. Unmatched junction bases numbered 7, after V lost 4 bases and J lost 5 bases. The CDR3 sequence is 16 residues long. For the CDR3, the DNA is TGTGCCACCAGTGACCCTAGCGGGAGAGGAAACAATGAGCAGTTCTTC. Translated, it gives CATSDPSGRGNNEQFF.

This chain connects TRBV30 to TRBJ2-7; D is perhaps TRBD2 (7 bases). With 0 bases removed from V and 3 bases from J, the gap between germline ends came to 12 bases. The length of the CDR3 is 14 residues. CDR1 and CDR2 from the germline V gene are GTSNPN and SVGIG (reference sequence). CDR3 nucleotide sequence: TGTGCCTGGAGTGTGGGGGGGCCTTTCTACGAGCAGTACTTC. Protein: CAWSVGGPFYEQYF. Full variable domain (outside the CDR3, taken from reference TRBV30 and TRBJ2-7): SQTIHQWPATLVQPVGSPLSLECTVEGTSNPNLYWYRQAAGRGLQLLFYSVGIGQISSEVPQNLSASRPQDRQFILSSKKLLLSDSGFYLCAWSVGGPFYEQYFGPGTRLTVT.

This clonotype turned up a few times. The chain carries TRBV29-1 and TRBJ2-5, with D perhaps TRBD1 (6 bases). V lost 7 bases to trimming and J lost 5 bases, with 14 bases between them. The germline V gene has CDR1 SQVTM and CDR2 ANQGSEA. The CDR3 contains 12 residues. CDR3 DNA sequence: TGCAGCGCCCCAGGGGTCGGGGAGACCCAGTACTTC. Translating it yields CSAPGVGETQYF.

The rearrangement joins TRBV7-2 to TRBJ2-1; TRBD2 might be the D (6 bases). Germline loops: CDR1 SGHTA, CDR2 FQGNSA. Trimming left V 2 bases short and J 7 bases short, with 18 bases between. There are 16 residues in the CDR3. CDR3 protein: CASSLQAGPGENEQFF. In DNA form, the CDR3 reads TGTGCCAGCAGCTTACAAGCGGGCCCTGGGGAGAATGAGCAGTTCTTC.

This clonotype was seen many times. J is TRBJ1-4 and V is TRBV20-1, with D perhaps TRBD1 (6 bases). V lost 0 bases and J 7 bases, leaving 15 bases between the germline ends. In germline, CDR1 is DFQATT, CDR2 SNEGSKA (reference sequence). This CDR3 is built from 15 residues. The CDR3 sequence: CSARDLGRGGEKLFF. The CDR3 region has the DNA TGCAGTGCTAGAGATCTCGGCAGGGGCGGTGAAAAACTGTTTTTT.

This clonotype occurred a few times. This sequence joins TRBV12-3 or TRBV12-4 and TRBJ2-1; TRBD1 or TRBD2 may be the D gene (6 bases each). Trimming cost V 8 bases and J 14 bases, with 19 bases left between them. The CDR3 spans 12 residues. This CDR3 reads CASLGQGGREFF. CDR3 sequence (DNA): TGTGCCAGCTTAGGGCAAGGGGGGCGCGAGTTCTTC.

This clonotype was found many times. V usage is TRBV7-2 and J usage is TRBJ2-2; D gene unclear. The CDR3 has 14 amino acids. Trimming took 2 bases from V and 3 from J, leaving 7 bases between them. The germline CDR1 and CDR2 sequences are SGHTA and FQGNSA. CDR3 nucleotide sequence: TGTGCCAGCAGCTTAAAGGTCCACACCGGGGAGCTGTTTTTT. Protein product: CASSLKVHTGELFF. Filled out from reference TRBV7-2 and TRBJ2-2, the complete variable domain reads GAGVSQSPSNKVTEKGKDVELRCDPISGHTALYWYRQSLGQGLEFLIYFQGNSAPDKSGLPSDRFSAERTGGSVSTLTIQRTQQEDSAVYLCASSLKVHTGELFFGEGSRLTVL.

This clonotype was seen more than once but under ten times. CDR3: CASRLAGSRGDTQYF. DNA of the CDR3: TGTGCCAGCCGCCTGGCCGGGAGTCGTGGAGATACGCAGTATTTT. The chain uses TRBV7-6 and TRBJ2-3, with a weak D call TRBD2 (6 bases). CDR3 length: 15 residues. V dropped 8 bases and J dropped 5 bases, with 20 bases sitting between them. Germline V gene lookup returns CDR1 SGHVS and CDR2 FNYEAQ.

The CDR3 coding sequence is TGTGCCAGCAGTTTAGAGGCCCCCGGCGGGTACGAGCAGTACTTC. Protein: CASSLEAPGGYEQYF. The chain links TRBV28 to TRBJ2-7, with D possibly matching TRBD2 (5 bases). The CDR3 consists of 15 residues. Per the germline V gene, CDR1 is MDHEN and CDR2 is SYDVKM. The V end lost 2 bases, the J end lost 4 bases, and 15 bases lay between the germline ends.

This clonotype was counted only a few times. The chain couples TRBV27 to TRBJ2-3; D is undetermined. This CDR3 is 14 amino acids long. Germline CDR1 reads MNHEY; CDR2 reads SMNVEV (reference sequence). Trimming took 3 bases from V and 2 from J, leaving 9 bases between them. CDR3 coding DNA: TGTGCCAGCAGTTTCTGGCGTTACACAGATACGCAGTATTTT. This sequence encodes CASSFWRYTDTQYF.

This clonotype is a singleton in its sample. CDR3 protein: CATTESEYNEQFF. The CDR3 DNA is TGTGCCACAACCGAGTCCGAGTACAATGAGCAGTTCTTC. This chain links TRBV2 with TRBJ2-1; D ambiguous. The V end lost 10 bases, the J end lost 4 bases, and 14 bases lay between the germline ends. Germline CDR1 reads SNHLY; CDR2 reads FYNNEI. This CDR3 spans 13 amino acids.

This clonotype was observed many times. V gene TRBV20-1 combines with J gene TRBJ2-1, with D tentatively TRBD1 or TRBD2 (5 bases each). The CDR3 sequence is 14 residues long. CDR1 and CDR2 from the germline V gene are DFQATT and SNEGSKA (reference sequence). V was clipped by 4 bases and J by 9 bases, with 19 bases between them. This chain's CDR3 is CSATDSVEALEQFF. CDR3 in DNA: TGCAGTGCTACTGACAGTGTGGAGGCGCTTGAGCAGTTCTTC.

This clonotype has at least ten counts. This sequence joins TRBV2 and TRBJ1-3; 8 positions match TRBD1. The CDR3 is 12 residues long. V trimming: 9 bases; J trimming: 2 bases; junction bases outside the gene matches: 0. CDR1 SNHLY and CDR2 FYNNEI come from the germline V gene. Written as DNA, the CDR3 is TGTGCCAGGACAGGGGCTGGAAACACCATATATTTT. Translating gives CARTGAGNTIYF.

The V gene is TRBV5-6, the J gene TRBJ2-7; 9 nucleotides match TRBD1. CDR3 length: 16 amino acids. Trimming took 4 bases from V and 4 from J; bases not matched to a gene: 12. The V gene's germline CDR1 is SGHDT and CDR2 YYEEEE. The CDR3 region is CASSVSAGTGRYEQYF. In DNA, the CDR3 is TGTGCCAGCAGCGTCTCGGCCGGGACAGGGCGGTACGAGCAGTACTTC. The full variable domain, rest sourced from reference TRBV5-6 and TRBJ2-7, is DAGVTQSPTHLIKTRGQQVTLRCSPKSGHDTVSWYQQALGQGPQFIFQYYEEEERQRGNFPDRFSGHQFPNYSSELNVNALLLGDSALYLCASSVSAGTGRYEQYFGPGTRLTVT.

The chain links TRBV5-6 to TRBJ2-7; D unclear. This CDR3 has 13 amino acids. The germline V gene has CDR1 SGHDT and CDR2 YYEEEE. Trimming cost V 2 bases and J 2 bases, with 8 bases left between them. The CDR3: CASSFKATYEQYF. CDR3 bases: TGTGCCAGCAGCTTTAAGGCCACCTACGAGCAGTACTTC. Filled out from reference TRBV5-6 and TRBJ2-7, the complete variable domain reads DAGVTQSPTHLIKTRGQQVTLRCSPKSGHDTVSWYQQALGQGPQFIFQYYEEEERQRGNFPDRFSGHQFPNYSSELNVNALLLGDSALYLCASSFKATYEQYFGPGTRLTVT.

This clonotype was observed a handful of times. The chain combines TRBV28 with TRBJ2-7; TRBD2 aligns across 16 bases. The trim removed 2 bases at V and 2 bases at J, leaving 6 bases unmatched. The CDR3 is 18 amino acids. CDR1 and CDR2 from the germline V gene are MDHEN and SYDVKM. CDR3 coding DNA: TGTGCCAGCAGTTTAGGGGGGACTAGCGGGAGGGATGCCTACGAGCAGTACTTC. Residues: CASSLGGTSGRDAYEQYF.

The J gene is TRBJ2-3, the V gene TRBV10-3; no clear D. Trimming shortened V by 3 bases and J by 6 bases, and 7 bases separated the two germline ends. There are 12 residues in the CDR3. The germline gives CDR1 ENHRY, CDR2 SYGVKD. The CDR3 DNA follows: TGTGCCATCAGTGACGTCGGGGATACGCAGTATTTT. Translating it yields CAISDVGDTQYF.